This T cell receptor (beta chain) was identified during a study of T cells in Graves' hyperthyroidism and ophthalmopathy. Notes on the study in general: In validation, the model predicted ophthalmopathy. These predictions came a median roughly 7.1 months before onset.

In germline, CDR1 is KGHSH, CDR2 LQKENI. This CDR3 region has 15 residues. The junction had 4 bases not matched to a gene; V was cut back by 3 bases and J by 1 base. This clonotype was observed at least ten times. The antigen remains unidentified. TCR beta CDR3 sequences were amplified from RNA transcripts. TCR CDR3 regions were first amplified by RT-PCR with HTBI primers. TCRdb independently ran MiXCR on the multiplex PCR reads; one entry per CDR3 protein. In the table there are roughly 750,000 distinct CDR3 sequences, less than 20% of which are singletons. The TCR sequence derives from a man in his late teens or twenties with Graves' hyperthyroidism. The sequenced sample consisted of blood. The chain joins TRBV18 to TRBJ2-5, with 8 bases that match TRBD2. The CDR3 loop reads CASSPQRGFQETQYF. The CDR3 DNA follows: TGTGCCAGCTCACCCCAGCGGGGGTTCCAAGAGACCCAGTACTTC.